These 10 T cell receptor beta chains were all obtained from the same sample, sequenced in a study of T cell responses to AZD1222 COVID-19 vaccine. Some clones are missing from TCRdb's copy, which holds only in-frame ones; the method was immunoSEQ multiplex PCR. The sample shows over 110,000 clones, around 91% of them seen only once. Specimen: peripheral blood, collected 28 days after the second AZD1222 dose. The receptors stem from an adult who received the AZD1222 COVID-19 vaccine.

The gene calls are TRBV7-2 and TRBJ2-3, with 7 positions matching TRBD1. Germline trimming cut 1 base from V and 8 bases from J; bases unmatched to any gene: 9. Germline-derived CDR1 and CDR2 are SGHTA and FQGNSA. CDR3 length: 15 residues. Here the CDR3 reads CASSLDVRPGGTQYF. For the CDR3, the DNA is TGTGCCAGCAGCTTAGATGTACGGCCAGGGGGTACGCAGTATTTT.

A few counts support this clone. The chain joins TRBV19 to TRBJ1-5, with D unresolved. With 3 bases removed from V and 7 bases from J, the gap between germline ends came to 10 bases. CDR1 and CDR2 from the germline V gene are LNHDA and SQIVND (reference sequence). The CDR3 covers 13 residues. The CDR3 protein is CASSIGEWQPQHF. Written as DNA, the CDR3 is TGTGCCAGTAGTATTGGGGAATGGCAGCCCCAGCATTTT. Looking up the rest from reference TRBV19 and TRBJ1-5 gives the full variable domain: DGGITQSPKYLFRKEGQNVTLSCEQNLNHDAMYWYRQDPGQGLRLIYYSQIVNDFQKGDIAEGYSVSREKKESFPLTVTSAQKNPTAFYLCASSIGEWQPQHFGDGTRLSIL.

The V gene is TRBV5-8, the J gene TRBJ2-7; D ambiguous. The CDR3 runs 12 residues. With 2 bases removed from V and 1 base from J, the gap between germline ends came to 4 bases. The germline gives CDR1 SGHTS, CDR2 YDEGEE. CDR3 residues: CASSLVSYEQYF. The DNA of the CDR3 is TGTGCCAGCAGCTTAGTGTCCTACGAGCAGTACTTC.

The rearrangement uses TRBV11-2 and TRBJ1-2; D gene ambiguous. V was clipped by 0 bases and J by 12 bases, with 20 bases between them. This CDR3 has 15 amino acids. The germline gives CDR1 SGHAT, CDR2 FQNNGV. The CDR3 nucleotides read TGTGCCAGCAGCTTAGAAAAGGCTTCGGGAGTTGGGAACACCTTC. This gives the protein CASSLEKASGVGNTF.

This chain joins TRBV7-2 and TRBJ1-3, with D uncertain. This CDR3 comprises 15 residues. V lost 1 base and J lost 8, with 15 bases in between. The germline CDR1 and CDR2 sequences are SGHTA and FQGNSA. CDR3 in DNA: TGTGCCAGCAGCTTAGATGGTGTCCCGGGCTACACCATATATTTT. Amino acid sequence: CASSLDGVPGYTIYF.

J is TRBJ1-3 and V is TRBV6-1; D gene uncertain. The CDR3 has 16 residues. CDR1 and CDR2 (germline): MNHNS, SASEGT. Trimming removed 2 bases from V and 0 bases from J, with 11 bases in between. In DNA form, the CDR3 reads TGTGCCAGCAGTGAATTTGCAGGCATCTCTGGAAACACCATATATTTT. It translates to CASSEFAGISGNTIYF.

The chain has TRBV7-8 and TRBJ2-2; D not certain. The V gene lost 2 bases and the J gene lost 1 base, with 5 bases spanning the gap. The CDR3 extends over 14 amino acids. Germline CDR1 reads SGHVS; CDR2 reads FQNEAQ. In DNA form, the CDR3 reads TGTGCCAGCAGCTTATATGGGAACACCGGGGAGCTGTTTTTT. This translates into CASSLYGNTGELFF.

V usage is TRBV20-1 and J usage is TRBJ1-6, with a possible D match to TRBD1 (6 bases). The CDR3 spans 15 residues. V was cut by 3 bases and J by 4 bases, with 13 bases left in between. Germline V CDR1 and CDR2: DFQATT, SNEGSKA (reference sequence). The CDR3 here is CSASQEDRYNSPLHF. The CDR3 DNA sequence: TGCAGTGCTAGTCAGGAGGACAGATATAATTCACCCCTCCACTTT.

V is TRBV4-1 and J is TRBJ1-3; D unresolved. There are 16 residues in the CDR3. With 1 base removed from V and 0 bases from J, the gap between germline ends came to 10 bases. CDR1 MGHRA and CDR2 YSYEKL come from the germline V gene. The CDR3 here is CASSQATSYSGNTIYF. The DNA for the CDR3 is TGCGCCAGCAGCCAAGCGACTTCCTACTCTGGAAACACCATATATTTT.

The chain recombines TRBV2 with TRBJ2-6; unclear D gene. Germline V gene lookup returns CDR1 SNHLY and CDR2 FYNNEI. Trimming took 4 bases from V and 3 from J, leaving 4 bases between them. This CDR3 has 13 residues. The CDR3 loop is CASSGGGANVLTF. Here the CDR3 DNA reads TGTGCCAGCAGTGGGGGTGGGGCCAACGTCCTGACTTTC.